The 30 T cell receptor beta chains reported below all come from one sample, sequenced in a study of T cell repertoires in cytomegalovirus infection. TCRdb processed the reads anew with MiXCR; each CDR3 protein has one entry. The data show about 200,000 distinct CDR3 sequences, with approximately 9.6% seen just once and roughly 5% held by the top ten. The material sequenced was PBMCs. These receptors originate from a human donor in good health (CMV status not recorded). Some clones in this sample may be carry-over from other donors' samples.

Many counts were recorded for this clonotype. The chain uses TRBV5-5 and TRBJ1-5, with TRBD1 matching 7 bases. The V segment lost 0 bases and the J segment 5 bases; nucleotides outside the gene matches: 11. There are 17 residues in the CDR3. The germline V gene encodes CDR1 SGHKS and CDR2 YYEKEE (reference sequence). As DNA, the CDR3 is TGTGCCAGCAGCTTGGCCGGCAGGGGGGGAATAGATCAGCCCCAGCATTTT. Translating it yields CASSLAGRGGIDQPQHF.

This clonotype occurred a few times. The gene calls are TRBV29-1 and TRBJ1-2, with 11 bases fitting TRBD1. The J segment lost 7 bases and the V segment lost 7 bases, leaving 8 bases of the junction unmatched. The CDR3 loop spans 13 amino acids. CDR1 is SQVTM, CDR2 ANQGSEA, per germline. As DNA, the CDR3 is TGCAGCGCCGGGACAGGGGGGACAGCTGGCTACACCTTC. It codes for CSAGTGGTAGYTF.

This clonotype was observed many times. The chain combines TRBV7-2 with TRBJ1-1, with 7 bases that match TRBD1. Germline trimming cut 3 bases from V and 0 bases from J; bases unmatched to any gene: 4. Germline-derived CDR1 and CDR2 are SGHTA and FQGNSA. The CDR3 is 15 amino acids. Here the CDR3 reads CASSLQQGLNTEAFF. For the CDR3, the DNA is TGTGCCAGCAGCTTGCAACAGGGGTTGAACACTGAAGCTTTCTTT.

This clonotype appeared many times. This CDR3 is CASSSSTSGQETQYF. The CDR3 DNA is TGTGCCAGCAGCTCATCGACTAGCGGGCAAGAGACCCAGTACTTC. V gene TRBV11-2 combines with J gene TRBJ2-5, with 10 bases aligning to TRBD2. The CDR3 length is 15 residues. Unmatched junction bases numbered 4, after V lost 4 bases and J lost 2 bases. Germline V gene lookup returns CDR1 SGHAT and CDR2 FQNNGV. The full variable domain, its missing parts supplied by reference TRBV11-2 and TRBJ2-5, is EAGVAQSPRYKIIEKRQSVAFWCNPISGHATLYWYQQILGQGPKLLIQFQNNGVVDDSQLPKDRFSAERLKGVDSTLKIQPAKLEDSAVYLCASSSSTSGQETQYFGPGTRLLVL.

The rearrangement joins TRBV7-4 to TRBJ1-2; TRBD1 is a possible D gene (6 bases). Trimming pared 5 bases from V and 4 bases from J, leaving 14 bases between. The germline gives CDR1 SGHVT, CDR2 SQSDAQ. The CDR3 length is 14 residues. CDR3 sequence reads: CASSPDPDSYGYTF. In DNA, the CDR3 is TGTGCCAGCAGCCCAGACCCGGACAGCTATGGCTACACCTTC.

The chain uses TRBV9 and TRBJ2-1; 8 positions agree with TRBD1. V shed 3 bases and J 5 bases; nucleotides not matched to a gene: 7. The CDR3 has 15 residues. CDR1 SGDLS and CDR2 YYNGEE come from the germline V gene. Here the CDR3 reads CASSGGTGLNNEQFF. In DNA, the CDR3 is TGTGCCAGCAGCGGCGGGACAGGCCTTAACAATGAGCAGTTCTTC.

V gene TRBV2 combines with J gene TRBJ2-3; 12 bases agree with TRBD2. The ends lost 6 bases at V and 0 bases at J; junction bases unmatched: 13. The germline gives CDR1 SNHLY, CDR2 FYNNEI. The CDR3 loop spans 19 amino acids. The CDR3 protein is CASRGSSGRAGTSTDTQYF. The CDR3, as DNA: TGTGCCAGCAGAGGTTCTAGCGGGAGGGCCGGAACTAGCACAGATACGCAGTATTTT.

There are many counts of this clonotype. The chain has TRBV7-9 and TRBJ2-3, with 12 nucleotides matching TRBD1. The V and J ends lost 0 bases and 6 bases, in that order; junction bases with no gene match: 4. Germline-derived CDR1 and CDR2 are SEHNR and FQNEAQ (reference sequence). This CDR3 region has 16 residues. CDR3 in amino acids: CASSLARDRGRDTQYF. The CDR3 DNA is TGTGCCAGCAGCTTAGCCCGGGACAGGGGGCGCGATACGCAGTATTTT.

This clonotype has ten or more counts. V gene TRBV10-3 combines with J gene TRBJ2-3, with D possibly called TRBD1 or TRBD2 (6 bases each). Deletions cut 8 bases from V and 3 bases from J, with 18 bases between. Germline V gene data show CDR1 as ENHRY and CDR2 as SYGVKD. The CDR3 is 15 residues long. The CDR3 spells CAIAKGGGWTDTQYF. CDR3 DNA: TGTGCCATCGCAAAGGGGGGAGGTTGGACAGATACGCAGTATTTT.

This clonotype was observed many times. The DNA of the CDR3 is TGTGCCAGCACCTTACCCCCTTACAATGAGCAGTTCTTC. This encodes CASTLPPYNEQFF. The chain uses TRBV28 and TRBJ2-1; D unresolved. This CDR3 has 13 amino acids. Germline loops: CDR1 MDHEN, CDR2 SYDVKM. V was trimmed by 7 bases and J by 4 bases, leaving 11 bases between them.

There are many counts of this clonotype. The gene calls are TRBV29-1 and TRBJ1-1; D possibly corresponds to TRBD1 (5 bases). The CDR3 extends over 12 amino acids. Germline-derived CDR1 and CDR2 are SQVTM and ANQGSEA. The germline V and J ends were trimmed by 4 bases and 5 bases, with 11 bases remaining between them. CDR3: CSVVSGGTEAFF. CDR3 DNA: TGCAGCGTTGTTTCGGGGGGGACTGAAGCTTTCTTT.

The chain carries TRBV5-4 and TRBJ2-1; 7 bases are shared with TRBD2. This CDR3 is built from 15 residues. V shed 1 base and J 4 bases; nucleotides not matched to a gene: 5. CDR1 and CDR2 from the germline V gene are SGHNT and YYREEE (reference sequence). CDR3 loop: CASSLLGGGYNEQFF. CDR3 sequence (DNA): TGTGCCAGCAGCTTGCTGGGGGGGGGATACAATGAGCAGTTCTTC.

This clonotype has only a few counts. CDR3 amino acids: CSARGGVTQAFF. The CDR3, as DNA: TGCAGTGCTAGAGGGGGGGTTACACAAGCTTTCTTT. The chain combines TRBV20-1 with TRBJ1-1, with D tentatively TRBD1 (5 bases). The CDR3 is 12 amino acids. V was trimmed by 1 base and J by 9 bases, leaving 12 bases between them. Looked up from germline, CDR1 is DFQATT and CDR2 is SNEGSKA (reference sequence).

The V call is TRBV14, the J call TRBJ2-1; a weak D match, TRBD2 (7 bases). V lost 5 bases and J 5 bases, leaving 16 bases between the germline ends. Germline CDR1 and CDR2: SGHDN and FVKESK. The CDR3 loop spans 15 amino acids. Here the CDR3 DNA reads TGTGCCAGCAGCTCTATAGGGGGGAGGGACAATGAGCAGTTCTTC. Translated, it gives CASSSIGGRDNEQFF.

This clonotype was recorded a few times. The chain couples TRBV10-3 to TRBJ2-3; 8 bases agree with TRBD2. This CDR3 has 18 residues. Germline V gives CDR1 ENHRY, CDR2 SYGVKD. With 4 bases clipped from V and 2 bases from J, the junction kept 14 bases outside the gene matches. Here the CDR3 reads CAISGDQGAGAFTDTQYF. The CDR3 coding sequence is TGTGCCATCAGTGGGGACCAAGGAGCGGGGGCGTTCACAGATACGCAGTATTTT.

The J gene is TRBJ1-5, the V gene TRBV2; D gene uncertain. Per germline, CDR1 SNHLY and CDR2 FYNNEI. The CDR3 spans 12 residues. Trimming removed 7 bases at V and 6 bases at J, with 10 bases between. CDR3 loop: CASKAGGQPQHF. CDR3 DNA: TGTGCCAGCAAGGCCGGCGGTCAGCCCCAGCATTTT. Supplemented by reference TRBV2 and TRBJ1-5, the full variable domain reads EPEVTQTPSHQVTQMGQEVILRCVPISNHLYFYWYRQILGQKVEFLVSFYNNEISEKSEIFDDQFSVERPDGSNFTLKIRSTKLEDSAMYFCASKAGGQPQHFGDGTRLSIL.

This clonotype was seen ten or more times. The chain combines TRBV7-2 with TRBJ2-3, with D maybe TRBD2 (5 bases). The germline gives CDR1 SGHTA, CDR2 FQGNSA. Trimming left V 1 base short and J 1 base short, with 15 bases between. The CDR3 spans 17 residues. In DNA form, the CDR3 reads TGTGCCAGCAGCTTAGGGCGGGCTAGCAGGCGCACAGATACGCAGTATTTT. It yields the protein CASSLGRASRRTDTQYF.

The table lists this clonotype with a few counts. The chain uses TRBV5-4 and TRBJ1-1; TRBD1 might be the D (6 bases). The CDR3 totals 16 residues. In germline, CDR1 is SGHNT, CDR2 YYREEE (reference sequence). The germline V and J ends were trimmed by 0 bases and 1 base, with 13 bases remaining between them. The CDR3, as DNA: TGTGCCAGCAGCTTGGAAGGGGGTAGAGGGAACACTGAAGCTTTCTTT. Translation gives CASSLEGGRGNTEAFF.

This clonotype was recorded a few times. The CDR3 bases are TGTGCCAGCAGTCACCCTGGAAACACCATATATTTT. This translates into CASSHPGNTIYF. The chain employs TRBV11-2 and TRBJ1-3; D call uncertain. Deletions cut 6 bases from V and 2 bases from J, with 5 bases between. Looked up from germline, CDR1 is SGHAT and CDR2 is FQNNGV. The CDR3 is 12 amino acids.

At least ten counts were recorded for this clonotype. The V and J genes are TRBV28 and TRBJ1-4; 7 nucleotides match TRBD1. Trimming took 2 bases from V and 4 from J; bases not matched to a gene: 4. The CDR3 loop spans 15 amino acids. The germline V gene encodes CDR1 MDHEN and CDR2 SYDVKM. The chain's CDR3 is CASSLMQGVNEKLFF. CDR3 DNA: TGTGCCAGCAGTTTAATGCAGGGGGTTAATGAAAAACTGTTTTTT.

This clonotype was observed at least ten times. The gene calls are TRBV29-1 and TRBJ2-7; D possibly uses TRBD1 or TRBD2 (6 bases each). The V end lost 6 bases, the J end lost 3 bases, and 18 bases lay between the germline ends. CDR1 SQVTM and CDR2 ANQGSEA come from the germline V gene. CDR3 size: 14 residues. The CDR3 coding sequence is TGCAGCGTCGGACTAACAGGGACCTACTACGAGCAGTACTTC. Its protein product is CSVGLTGTYYEQYF.

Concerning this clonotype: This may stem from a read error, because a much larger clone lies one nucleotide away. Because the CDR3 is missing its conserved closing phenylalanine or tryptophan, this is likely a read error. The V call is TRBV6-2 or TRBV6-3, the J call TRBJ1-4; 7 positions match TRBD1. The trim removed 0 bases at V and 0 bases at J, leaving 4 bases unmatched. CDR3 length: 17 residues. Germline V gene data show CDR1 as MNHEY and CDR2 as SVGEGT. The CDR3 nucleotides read TGTGCCAGCAGTTACTCGGACAGGCTTGCAACTAATGAAAAACTGTTTTCT. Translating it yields CASSYSDRLATNEKLFS.

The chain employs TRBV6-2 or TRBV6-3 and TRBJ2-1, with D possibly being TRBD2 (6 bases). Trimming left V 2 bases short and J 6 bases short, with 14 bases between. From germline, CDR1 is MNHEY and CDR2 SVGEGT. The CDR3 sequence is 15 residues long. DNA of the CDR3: TGTGCCAGCAGTTACGGCCTAGCGTGGGGCAATGAGCAGTTCTTC. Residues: CASSYGLAWGNEQFF.

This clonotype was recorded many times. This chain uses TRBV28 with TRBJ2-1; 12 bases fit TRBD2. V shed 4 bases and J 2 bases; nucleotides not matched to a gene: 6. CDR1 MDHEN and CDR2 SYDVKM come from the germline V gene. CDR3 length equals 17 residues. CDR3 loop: CASSSRLAGVPYNEQFF. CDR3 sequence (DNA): TGTGCCAGCAGTTCCCGACTAGCGGGAGTACCCTACAATGAGCAGTTCTTC.

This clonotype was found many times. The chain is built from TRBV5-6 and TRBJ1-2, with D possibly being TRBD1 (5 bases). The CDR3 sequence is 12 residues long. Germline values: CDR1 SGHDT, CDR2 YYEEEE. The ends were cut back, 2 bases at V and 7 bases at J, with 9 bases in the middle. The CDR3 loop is CASSFRQGGYTF. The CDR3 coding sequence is TGTGCCAGCAGCTTTCGGCAGGGTGGCTACACCTTC. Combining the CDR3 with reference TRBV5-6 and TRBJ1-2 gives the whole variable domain DAGVTQSPTHLIKTRGQQVTLRCSPKSGHDTVSWYQQALGQGPQFIFQYYEEEERQRGNFPDRFSGHQFPNYSSELNVNALLLGDSALYLCASSFRQGGYTFGSGTRLTVV.

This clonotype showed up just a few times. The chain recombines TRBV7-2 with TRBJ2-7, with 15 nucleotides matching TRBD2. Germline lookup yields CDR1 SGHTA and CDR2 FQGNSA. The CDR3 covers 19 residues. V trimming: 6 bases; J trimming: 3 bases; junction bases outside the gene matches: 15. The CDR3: CASSLPRTSGRGGFYEQYF. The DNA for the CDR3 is TGTGCCAGCAGTTTGCCTAGGACTAGCGGGAGGGGGGGTTTCTACGAGCAGTACTTC.

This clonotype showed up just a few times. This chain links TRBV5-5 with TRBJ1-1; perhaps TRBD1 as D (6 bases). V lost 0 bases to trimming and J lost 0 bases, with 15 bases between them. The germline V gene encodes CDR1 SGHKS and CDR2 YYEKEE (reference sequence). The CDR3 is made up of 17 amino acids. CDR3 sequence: CASSLAPDRFMNTEAFF. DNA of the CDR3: TGTGCCAGCAGCTTGGCCCCCGACAGGTTTATGAACACTGAAGCTTTCTTT.

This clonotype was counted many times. CDR3 nucleotides: TGTGCCAGCAGCTTAGCAGGGGGCGAAAGAAACATTCAGTACTTC. This gives the protein CASSLAGGERNIQYF. The chain is built from TRBV7-2 and TRBJ2-4; TRBD1 matches at 7 bases. The CDR3 runs to 15 residues. Looked up from germline, CDR1 is SGHTA and CDR2 is FQGNSA. The J segment lost 6 bases and the V segment lost 0 bases, leaving 5 bases of the junction unmatched. The full variable domain, in which reference TRBV7-2 and TRBJ2-4 provide the parts outside the CDR3, is GAGVSQSPSNKVTEKGKDVELRCDPISGHTALYWYRQSLGQGLEFLIYFQGNSAPDKSGLPSDRFSAERTGGSVSTLTIQRTQQEDSAVYLCASSLAGGERNIQYFGAGTRLSVL.

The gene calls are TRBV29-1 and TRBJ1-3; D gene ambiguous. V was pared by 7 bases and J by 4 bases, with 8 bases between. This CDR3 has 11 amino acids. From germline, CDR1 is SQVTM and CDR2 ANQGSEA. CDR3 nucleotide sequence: TGCAGCGCAAGATCCGGAAACACCATATATTTT. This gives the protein CSARSGNTIYF.

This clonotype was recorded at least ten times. CDR3 in amino acids: CASSLDRGYEQYF. CDR3 DNA sequence: TGTGCCAGCAGCTTAGACAGGGGGTACGAGCAGTACTTC. V gene TRBV7-8 combines with J gene TRBJ2-7, with TRBD1 matching 8 bases. The V gene's germline CDR1 is SGHVS and CDR2 FQNEAQ. The CDR3 loop spans 13 amino acids. V was clipped by 1 base and J by 4 bases; unmatched bases: 0.